This record concerns one T cell receptor beta chain sequence. Its antigen is currently unknown. The record originates from a study of identifying expanded T cells in peripheral blood. Some clones are missing from TCRdb's copy, which holds only in-frame ones; the method was immunoSEQ multiplex PCR. Of around 120,000 clones listed, 84% are singletons. Collection occurred without any documented infections or immune events in donors. Overall study findings and caveats: Clone count variance between roughly 2-week samples rose with total template count.

The source of this sequence is a person between 18 and 69 years old in good health. The sequenced sample was blood.

The CDR3 DNA follows: TGTGCCAGCAGCTCCCCAGGGCGGAGGGAGCAGTACTTC. Translation gives CASSSPGRREQYF. The chain combines TRBV5-4 with TRBJ2-7; D is perhaps TRBD1 or TRBD2 (5 bases each). The CDR3 contains 13 residues. The V end was cut by 3 bases, the J end by 7 bases, with 14 bases between. Germline V lookup: CDR1 SGHNT, CDR2 YYREEE (reference sequence).